These 32 T cell receptor beta chains were sequenced from one sample in a study of blood T cell repertoires in COVID-19 (TCRdb year 2020). Library preparation used the immunoSEQ multiplex PCR assay. Sourced from immuneACCESS, this table was stored by TCRdb with only in-frame sequences that have V and J called. A share of the clones is absent; for the studies checked, an unresolved V gene accounts for under half, and the remainder has no known explanation. In this sample the table shows some 240,000 clones, approximately 82% of which occur a single time. The ten biggest clones cover about 1.4% of the sample. The material sequenced was peripheral blood. Receptors originate from a woman in her thirties or forties who had recovered from COVID-19.

This chain connects TRBV3-1 (or the pseudogene TRBV3-2) to TRBJ2-1; a possible D gene is TRBD1 (8 bases). The CDR3 sequence is 19 residues long. Germline CDR1 and CDR2: LGHDT and YNNKEL (reference sequence). Trimming took off 3 bases at V and 8 bases at J, with 29 bases between the two ends. The CDR3 nucleotides read TGTGCCAGCAGCCAGGCACCCCGCGGGGGCCAGGGGGCGCGGTATGAGCAGTTCTTC. It encodes CASSQAPRGGQGARYEQFF.

V and J are TRBV6-4 and TRBJ1-1; no firm D call. Trimming shortened V by 2 bases and J by 5 bases, and 9 bases separated the two germline ends. The germline CDR1 and CDR2 sequences are MRHNA and SNTAGT. This CDR3 has 13 amino acids. CDR3: CASSDMSGTEAFF. DNA of the CDR3: TGTGCCAGCAGTGACATGTCGGGAACTGAAGCTTTCTTT.

V and J are TRBV6-5 and TRBJ1-4, with D possibly matching TRBD1 (6 bases). Deletions cut 7 bases from V and 7 bases from J, with 13 bases between. Germline V gene sequence: CDR1 MNHEY, CDR2 SVGAGI. The CDR3 runs 13 residues. Here the CDR3 DNA reads TGTGCCAGCACTTTAGGGGGAGTTGAAAAACTGTTTTTT. Translating gives CASTLGGVEKLFF.

This clone has a single count. The rearrangement uses TRBV3-1 (or the pseudogene TRBV3-2) and TRBJ1-2, with a possible D match to TRBD1 (6 bases). Between the trimmed V and J ends, which lost 0 bases and 0 bases, there was a span of 14 bases. The CDR3 loop spans 17 amino acids. The germline gives CDR1 LGHDT, CDR2 YNNKEL (reference sequence). The CDR3 coding sequence is TGTGCCAGCAGCCAAGAAGCGGGGGGCCCATCTAACTATGGCTACACCTTC. This gives the protein CASSQEAGGPSNYGYTF.

Notes on this clone: A read error may account for a junction end that differs from germline. The genes are TRBV13 and TRBJ2-3; 9 nucleotides align to TRBD2. The germline CDR1 and CDR2 sequences are PRHDT and FYEKMQ (reference sequence). CDR3 size: 15 residues. The CDR3 region is CASSLGLASTDTQYF. In DNA form, the CDR3 reads TGTGCCAGCAGCCTAGGACTAGCGAGCACAGATACGCAGTATTTT.

The rearrangement joins TRBV3-1 (or the pseudogene TRBV3-2) to TRBJ2-1; tentatively, D is TRBD2 (5 bases). The V end lost 11 bases, the J end lost 6 bases, and 17 bases lay between the germline ends. Germline CDR1 reads LGHDT; CDR2 reads YNNKEL (reference sequence). The CDR3 spans 13 residues. In DNA form, the CDR3 reads TGTGCCTCCGGGAAATTAGAAATCAATGAGCAGTTCTTC. As protein: CASGKLEINEQFF.

The chain recombines TRBV19 with TRBJ1-2; D is unresolved. V was trimmed by 3 bases and J by 8 bases, leaving 16 bases between them. CDR3 length equals 14 residues. The germline V gene encodes CDR1 LNHDA and CDR2 SQIVND (reference sequence). CDR3 bases: TGTGCCAGTAGTATCCCCGGCTCGACTATGGGCTACACCTTC. This codes for CASSIPGSTMGYTF.

The V gene is TRBV30, the J gene TRBJ1-1, with D tentatively TRBD1 (6 bases). With 3 bases removed from V and 3 bases from J, the gap between germline ends came to 14 bases. The CDR3 totals 14 residues. Germline V lookup: CDR1 GTSNPN, CDR2 SVGIG (reference sequence). The DNA of the CDR3 is TGTGCCTGGAGGGGGGCCCAAAAGGACACTGAAGCTTTCTTT. This encodes CAWRGAQKDTEAFF.

The genes are TRBV6-2 or TRBV6-3 and TRBJ2-2; TRBD2 matches 7 bases. Germline loops: CDR1 MNHEY, CDR2 SVGEGT. With V trimmed by 0 bases and J by 1 base, 11 bases remained unmatched. CDR3 length: 19 residues. The CDR3 reads CASSYSTYGTGGNTGELFF. In DNA, the CDR3 is TGTGCCAGCAGTTACTCGACTTACGGGACGGGGGGGAACACCGGGGAGCTGTTTTTT.

This clone has only one observation. The chain uses TRBV5-1 and TRBJ1-2; perhaps TRBD1 as D (5 bases). The CDR3 is made up of 13 amino acids. V shed 0 bases and J shed 4 bases, with 7 bases lying between them. In germline, CDR1 is SGHRS, CDR2 YFSETQ. DNA of the CDR3: TGCGCCAGCAGCTTGGTGCAGGGCTATGGCTACACCTTC. It encodes CASSLVQGYGYTF.

This chain links TRBV18 with TRBJ1-5; the match to TRBD1 covers 9 bases. Germline assignment: CDR1 KGHSH and CDR2 LQKENI. V was pared by 3 bases and J by 5 bases, with 2 bases of the junction left unmatched. The CDR3 is 14 residues long. In nucleotides, the CDR3 is TGTGCCAGCTCACCGGGACAGGGCTATCAGCCCCAGCATTTT. It encodes CASSPGQGYQPQHF.

V usage is TRBV11-3 and J usage is TRBJ1-1; TRBD1 agrees at 10 bases. Germline CDR1 SGHNT, CDR2 YENEEA. CDR3 length: 15 amino acids. Trimming at V came to 3 bases and at J to 4 bases, leaving 5 bases not matched to a gene. CDR3 sequence (DNA): TGTGCCAGCAGCTTGGTGACAGGGGGCGGCACTGAAGCTTTCTTT. Its protein product is CASSLVTGGGTEAFF.

The chain joins TRBV28 to TRBJ1-2, with TRBD1 matching over 8 bases. The germline V gene has CDR1 MDHEN and CDR2 SYDVKM. The junction had 4 bases not matched to a gene; V was cut back by 4 bases and J by 3 bases. The CDR3 extends over 14 amino acids. Here the CDR3 reads CASSSGQGDYGYTF. Written as DNA, the CDR3 is TGTGCCAGCAGTTCCGGACAGGGTGACTATGGCTACACCTTC.

The J gene is TRBJ2-1, the V gene TRBV6-5, with D possibly being TRBD2 (6 bases). The length of the CDR3 is 13 residues. Germline V lookup: CDR1 MNHEY, CDR2 SVGAGI. Trimming cost V 2 bases and J 14 bases, with 16 bases left between them. The CDR3 DNA is TGTGCCAGCAGTTACCGAATAAACTCGGGGGAGTTCTTC. It is translated as CASSYRINSGEFF.

This clone was counted a few times. This rearrangement joins TRBV19 to TRBJ2-4, with TRBD1 identical over 7 bases. CDR1 is LNHDA and CDR2 is SQIVND in the germline V gene (reference sequence). Trimming cost V 3 bases and J 1 base; bases outside gene matches: 3. This CDR3 is built from 15 residues. This CDR3 reads CASSIYRGAKNIQYF. The CDR3 DNA sequence: TGTGCCAGTAGTATCTACAGGGGTGCCAAAAACATTCAGTACTTC. Together with reference TRBV19 and TRBJ2-4, the CDR3 gives the full variable domain: DGGITQSPKYLFRKEGQNVTLSCEQNLNHDAMYWYRQDPGQGLRLIYYSQIVNDFQKGDIAEGYSVSREKKESFPLTVTSAQKNPTAFYLCASSIYRGAKNIQYFGAGTRLSVL.

The chain employs TRBV7-8 and TRBJ2-3; no reliable D call. Trimming pared 1 base from V and 0 bases from J, leaving 8 bases between. The CDR3 is made up of 15 amino acids. Germline CDR1 SGHVS, CDR2 FQNEAQ. CDR3 residues: CASSLEISSTDTQYF. CDR3 in DNA: TGTGCCAGCAGCTTAGAAATCTCGAGCACAGATACGCAGTATTTT.

The CDR3 sequence is CASSQGPVRDRGDGYTF. The CDR3 bases are TGCGCCAGCAGCCAAGGACCCGTCCGGGACAGGGGCGATGGCTACACCTTC. The V gene is TRBV5-1, the J gene TRBJ1-2; 10 bases fit TRBD1. The germline gives CDR1 SGHRS, CDR2 YFSETQ. There are 17 residues in the CDR3. J lost 6 bases, V lost 4 bases, and 15 bases had no gene match.

V is TRBV5-1 and J is TRBJ2-7; the D gene is possibly TRBD1 (5 bases). V was trimmed by 0 bases and J by 3 bases, leaving 13 bases between them. The CDR3 totals 15 residues. The germline V gene encodes CDR1 SGHRS and CDR2 YFSETQ. CDR3 sequence reads: CASSLGQGNFYEQYF. As DNA, the CDR3 is TGCGCCAGCAGCTTGGGGCAGGGTAATTTCTACGAGCAGTACTTC.

This rearrangement joins TRBV7-2 to TRBJ1-3; D is uncertain. There are 14 residues in the CDR3. The ends were cut back, 4 bases at V and 4 bases at J, with 11 bases in the middle. Looked up from germline, CDR1 is SGHTA and CDR2 is FQGNSA. This chain's CDR3 is CASSYSSTGNTIYF. The CDR3, as DNA: TGTGCCAGCAGCTACTCTAGTACAGGAAACACCATATATTTT.

This chain joins TRBV6-5 and TRBJ1-1; D unresolved. The V end was cut by 0 bases, the J end by 12 bases, with 11 bases between. Per the germline V gene, CDR1 is MNHEY and CDR2 is SVGAGI. The CDR3 totals 12 residues. The CDR3 sequence: CASSYSTGRPFF. In nucleotides, the CDR3 is TGTGCCAGCAGTTACTCCACGGGGAGGCCTTTCTTT.

This sequence joins TRBV19 and TRBJ2-5, with D perhaps TRBD1 (6 bases). Trimming left V 5 bases short and J 3 bases short, with 16 bases between. The CDR3 totals 15 residues. Germline V gives CDR1 LNHDA, CDR2 SQIVND (reference sequence). The CDR3 is CASSANRAGEETQYF. CDR3 sequence (DNA): TGTGCCAGTAGTGCCAACAGGGCCGGGGAAGAGACCCAGTACTTC.

This chain connects TRBV19 to TRBJ2-2; D not resolved. The CDR3 covers 17 residues. The V gene's germline CDR1 is LNHDA and CDR2 SQIVND (reference sequence). V was clipped by 9 bases and J by 0 bases, with 20 bases between them. The CDR3 sequence: CASTHLRPDTNTGELFF. CDR3 coding DNA: TGTGCCAGCACTCATCTCAGACCAGACACGAACACCGGGGAGCTGTTTTTT.

The V and J genes are TRBV2 and TRBJ2-4; TRBD1 is a possible D gene (6 bases). CDR1 and CDR2 (germline): SNHLY, FYNNEI. Trimming left V 2 bases short and J 3 bases short, with 17 bases between. This CDR3 is 17 amino acids long. CDR3 DNA: TGTGCCAGCAGTGAATATCTGGCGGCAGGGGACAAAAACATTCAGTACTTC. Encoded protein: CASSEYLAAGDKNIQYF.

The J gene is TRBJ2-1, the V gene TRBV5-1, with 12 positions matching TRBD2. The CDR3 is 14 residues long. Unmatched junction bases numbered 2, after V lost 0 bases and J lost 10 bases. CDR1 is SGHRS, CDR2 YFSETQ, per germline. CDR3 DNA sequence: TGCGCCAGCAGCTTGGGACTAGCGGGGGAGGAGCAGTTCTTC. Residues: CASSLGLAGEEQFF.

The CDR3 DNA follows: TGTGCCAGCAGCGGCGGGTATGGCTACACCTTC. Protein sequence: CASSGGYGYTF. The chain has TRBV27 and TRBJ1-2; D unresolved. Germline-derived CDR1 and CDR2 are MNHEY and SMNVEV (reference sequence). V gave up 6 bases and J gave up 5 bases, with 7 bases separating them. This CDR3 has 11 amino acids.

The V and J genes are TRBV28 and TRBJ1-1, with a tentative D call TRBD1 (6 bases). Germline V gives CDR1 MDHEN, CDR2 SYDVKM. The CDR3 contains 14 residues. V was shortened by 3 bases and J by 5 bases, with 13 bases between the two germline ends. The CDR3 is CASSLDGGPTEAFF. The CDR3 nucleotides read TGTGCCAGCAGTTTGGACGGGGGGCCGACTGAAGCTTTCTTT.

The rearrangement links TRBV6-6 to TRBJ2-7; no firm D call. The ends were cut back, 3 bases at V and 5 bases at J, with 14 bases in the middle. Germline CDR1 reads MNHNY; CDR2 reads SVGAGI (reference sequence). This CDR3 is built from 14 residues. The CDR3 region has the DNA TGTGCCAGCAGTTATCGGAGAGGTCGGGACGAGCAGTACTTC. It translates to CASSYRRGRDEQYF.

This chain links TRBV18 with TRBJ1-1; TRBD1 aligns across 7 bases. V lost 4 bases to trimming and J lost 6 bases; unmatched junction nucleotides: 14. Germline CDR1 KGHSH, CDR2 LQKENI. This CDR3 is 16 amino acids long. The DNA for the CDR3 is TGTGCCAGCTCACAATACTCGGGACAGCGAATGGCTGAAGCTTTCTTT. Its translation: CASSQYSGQRMAEAFF. Combining the CDR3 with reference TRBV18 and TRBJ1-1 gives the whole variable domain NAGVMQNPRHLVRRRGQEARLRCSPMKGHSHVYWYRQLPEEGLKFMVYLQKENIIDESGMPKERFSAEFPKEGPSILRIQQVVRGDSAAYFCASSQYSGQRMAEAFFGQGTRLTVV.

The genes are TRBV6-5 and TRBJ2-7, with a weak D call TRBD2 (7 bases). The germline V and J ends were trimmed by 6 bases and 4 bases, with 13 bases remaining between them. This CDR3 is built from 13 residues. In germline, CDR1 is MNHEY, CDR2 SVGAGI. CDR3 bases: TGTGCCAGCAGGATGGGGGGGCGGTACGAGCAGTACTTC. As protein: CASRMGGRYEQYF.

The genes are TRBV11-3 and TRBJ2-3; no reliable D call. V was cut by 1 base and J by 0 bases, with 2 bases left in between. The CDR3 covers 13 residues. The germline V gene encodes CDR1 SGHNT and CDR2 YENEEA. CDR3 region: CASSLASTDTQYF. The CDR3 DNA follows: TGTGCCAGCAGCTTAGCTAGCACAGATACGCAGTATTTT.

The J gene is TRBJ2-7, the V gene TRBV5-1; tentatively, D is TRBD1 (6 bases). Germline assignment: CDR1 SGHRS and CDR2 YFSETQ. V was cut by 4 bases and J by 2 bases, with 13 bases left in between. The CDR3 is 14 residues long. CDR3 amino acids: CASSPGTFTYEQYF. In DNA form, the CDR3 reads TGCGCCAGCAGCCCCGGGACATTCACCTACGAGCAGTACTTC.

The chain uses TRBV4-2 and TRBJ2-3; tentative D call: TRBD2 (7 bases). This CDR3 contains 17 residues. V lost 1 base and J lost 2, with 16 bases in between. Germline V gene data show CDR1 as LGHNA and CDR2 as YNFKEQ. Here the CDR3 reads CASSQVGGGGSTDTQYF. Here the CDR3 DNA reads TGTGCCAGCAGCCAAGTGGGGGGCGGGGGCTCCACAGATACGCAGTATTTT.